The clone carrying this T cell receptor beta chain has just a few counts. Its antigen is unknown. This sample was taken from a study of T-cell reconstitution after alpha-beta-depleted transplantation in children. Notes on the study in general: It was newly produced T cells that mostly accounted for T-cell counts and diversity one year after transplant. In patients about two months after transplant, alpha-beta T cells reportedly arose from several hundred expanded graft clones. Diversity of TCRbeta at day 60 was high in some patients, arising from surviving recipient T cells and thymic progenitors.

V dropped 2 bases and J dropped 0 bases, with 16 bases sitting between them. Germline-derived CDR1 and CDR2 are SQVTM and ANQGSEA. There are 16 residues in the CDR3. Preparation of the TCRbeta library was carried out with unique molecular identifiers. TCRdb reprocessed the PCR reads with MiXCR, giving one entry per CDR3 protein. The repertoire holds about a million distinct CDR3 sequences, around 30% seen once, with over 25% in the top ten. The sequenced sample was PBMCs, mostly from graft donor cells, obtained 360 days after TCRalphabeta/CD19-depleted stem cell transplant. This sequence joins TRBV29-1 and TRBJ2-5; D may be TRBD2 (7 bases). The receptor's source is a boy under two years old who had a stem cell transplant for SCID, so the T cells may come from the graft donor. Here the CDR3 reads CSVELFRGADQETQYF. CDR3 DNA sequence: TGCAGCGTTGAACTTTTTCGGGGGGCGGACCAAGAGACCCAGTACTTC.